This T cell receptor beta chain appears in the sequencing data of a study of CXCR3-negative and CXCR3-positive naive CD8 T cells. The study, taken as a whole, reports: Naive cells that were CXCR3-positive had more hydrophobic TRB CDR3s (compared with CXCR3-negative naive cells).

According to its frequency, this clonotype is medium-sized. The antigen remains undetermined. UMI-labeled 5' RACE TRB cDNA libraries were prepared from the cells. After re-calling the 5' RACE reads, TCRdb lists one entry per CDR3 protein, DNA absent. The table lists about 8,400 distinct CDR3 sequences. CDR3 size: 17 residues. Germline lookup yields CDR1 LGHDT and CDR2 YNNKEL (reference sequence). Triplicate sorts, 300,000 or so cells apiece, were made for each CD8+ T cell subset. Phenotypically, naive CD8+ T cells corresponded to CD45RO-CCR7+CD27+CD95-. This chain connects TRBV3-1 to TRBJ2-7; there is no DNA to check the TCRdb D call of TRBD2. Sample: naive CXCR3+ CD8+ T cells from blood. Specified subset: CD45RO-CCR7+CD27+CD95- naive CD8+ T cells expressing CXCR3 (TNR3+). The source of this sequence is a human donor in good health. Some clones in this sample may be carry-over from other donors' samples. CDR3 amino acids: CASSQAYDSSYSYEQYF.